The 25 T cell receptor beta chains below all came from one sample that was sequenced in a study of control samples from healthy donors and cancer patients. The repertoire was sequenced with immunoSEQ multiplex PCR; TCRdb's copy has only in-frame clones and lacks some. The sample carries 75,000 to 100,000 clones, roughly 92% recorded once. Sequenced input: blood. The receptors come from a human donor in good health. The donor label of this sample is uncertain.

The chain is built from TRBV10-3 and TRBJ1-1; possibly TRBD1 for D (5 bases). V was clipped by 5 bases and J by 1 base, with 20 bases between them. This CDR3 comprises 17 residues. From germline, CDR1 is ENHRY and CDR2 SYGVKD. The CDR3 spells CAISSGQGLKENTEAFF. The CDR3, as DNA: TGTGCCATCAGTTCCGGGCAGGGTCTAAAAGAGAACACTGAAGCTTTCTTT.

The genes are TRBV6-2 or TRBV6-3 and TRBJ1-5; 9 nucleotides match TRBD1. CDR1 is MNHEY, CDR2 SVGEGT, per germline. This CDR3 has 18 amino acids. V was clipped by 3 bases and J by 3 bases; unmatched bases: 12. CDR3 amino acids: CASSYFILRDRANQPQHF. CDR3 sequence (DNA): TGTGCCAGCAGTTATTTCATCCTTAGGGACAGGGCCAATCAGCCCCAGCATTTT.

This clone is a singleton in its sample. V gene TRBV9 combines with J gene TRBJ2-5; 8 positions agree with TRBD2. V was clipped by 0 bases and J by 1 base; unmatched bases: 5. This CDR3 spans 16 amino acids. From germline, CDR1 is SGDLS and CDR2 YYNGEE. CDR3 coding DNA: TGTGCCAGCAGCGTAGCGGTTGCGGGGGGCCAAGAGACCCAGTACTTC. Its protein product is CASSVAVAGGQETQYF. The full variable domain, its missing parts supplied by reference TRBV9 and TRBJ2-5, is DSGVTQTPKHLITATGQRVTLRCSPRSGDLSVYWYQQSLDQGLQFLIQYYNGEERAKGNILERFSAQQFPDLHSELNLSSLELGDSALYFCASSVAVAGGQETQYFGPGTRLLVL.

This clone was found once. The CDR3 nucleotides are TGTGCTATTAGCAGGGGGCCTGCTGAAAAACTGTTTTTT. Encoded protein: CAISRGPAEKLFF. V and J are TRBV5-4 and TRBJ1-4, with 8 bases matching TRBD1. The V gene's germline CDR1 is SGHNT and CDR2 YYREEE (reference sequence). There are 13 residues in the CDR3.

The V and J genes are TRBV7-9 and TRBJ1-2; D gene ambiguous. Trimming shortened V by 1 base and J by 5 bases, and 8 bases separated the two germline ends. The CDR3 loop spans 13 amino acids. The germline CDR1 and CDR2 sequences are SEHNR and FQNEAQ (reference sequence). CDR3 sequence reads: CASSLGSVYGYTF. CDR3 in DNA: TGTGCCAGCAGCTTAGGCTCCGTATATGGCTACACCTTC.

This clone was found once. The rearrangement uses TRBV20-1 and TRBJ2-2; 8 bases align to TRBD1. Germline values: CDR1 DFQATT, CDR2 SNEGSKA (reference sequence). This CDR3 contains 15 residues. V trimming: 3 bases; J trimming: 3 bases; junction bases outside the gene matches: 6. CDR3 bases: TGCAGTGCTAGTGGGACAGGTCACTACACCGGGGAGCTGTTTTTT. Encoded protein: CSASGTGHYTGELFF.

The chain has TRBV6-5 and TRBJ1-5; 12 nucleotides match TRBD1. There are 14 residues in the CDR3. J was trimmed by 4 bases and V by 6 bases; bases with no gene match: 1. Per germline, CDR1 MNHEY and CDR2 SVGAGI. The CDR3: CASRGQGANQPQHF. Written as DNA, the CDR3 is TGTGCCAGCAGGGGACAGGGGGCAAATCAGCCCCAGCATTTT.

This chain links TRBV12-3 or TRBV12-4 with TRBJ1-1; TRBD1 might be the D (5 bases). The CDR3 totals 13 residues. Trimming cost V 2 bases and J 4 bases, with 8 bases left between them. In nucleotides, the CDR3 is TGTGCCAGCAGTTTAAAGGGGAGCACTGAAGCTTTCTTT. This translates into CASSLKGSTEAFF.

V and J are TRBV18 and TRBJ1-1, with TRBD1 as a possible D gene (6 bases). V was cut by 5 bases and J by 0 bases, with 16 bases left in between. This CDR3 region has 16 residues. The germline V gene has CDR1 KGHSH and CDR2 LQKENI. The CDR3 DNA reads TGTGCCAGCTCAAGTCACAGGGATCTAGTGAACACTGAAGCTTTCTTT. This encodes CASSSHRDLVNTEAFF. Variable domain in full (rest from reference TRBV18 and TRBJ1-1): NAGVMQNPRHLVRRRGQEARLRCSPMKGHSHVYWYRQLPEEGLKFMVYLQKENIIDESGMPKERFSAEFPKEGPSILRIQQVVRGDSAAYFCASSSHRDLVNTEAFFGQGTRLTVV.

The chain joins TRBV6-5 to TRBJ2-7; tentatively, D is TRBD2 (5 bases). The V end was cut by 5 bases, the J end by 6 bases, with 11 bases between. This CDR3 is built from 12 residues. Germline V gene sequence: CDR1 MNHEY, CDR2 SVGAGI. The CDR3 coding sequence is TGTGCCAGCAGTCTTTCGGCGGGCGAGCAGTACTTC. Translated: CASSLSAGEQYF.

V usage is TRBV28 and J usage is TRBJ1-5; unclear D gene. The length of the CDR3 is 15 residues. V lost 2 bases and J 3 bases, leaving 11 bases between the germline ends. Germline V gene data show CDR1 as MDHEN and CDR2 as SYDVKM. CDR3 in amino acids: CASSLSGGYNQPQHF. The CDR3 DNA is TGTGCCAGCAGTTTAAGTGGTGGTTACAATCAGCCCCAGCATTTT.

The chain has TRBV2 and TRBJ1-4; D is uncertain. The CDR3 runs 15 residues. Trimming took 6 bases from V and 0 from J, leaving 11 bases between them. CDR1 and CDR2 from the germline V gene are SNHLY and FYNNEI. The DNA of the CDR3 is TGTGCCAGCAGGGGCAGCGAGGCAACTAATGAAAAACTGTTTTTT. Encoded protein: CASRGSEATNEKLFF.

V usage is TRBV29-1 and J usage is TRBJ1-1, with 9 bases fitting TRBD1. This CDR3 comprises 12 residues. V gave up 7 bases and J gave up 10 bases; unmatched junction bases: 10. Germline CDR1 is SQVTM and CDR2 is ANQGSEA. The CDR3 DNA sequence: TGCAGCGCCTGCTCGGGACAGGGAACAGCTTTCTTT. It codes for CSACSGQGTAFF.

This clone came up a few times. V and J are TRBV6-6 and TRBJ1-1, with D perhaps TRBD1 (5 bases). V lost 5 bases and J lost 4, with 14 bases in between. Germline V gene sequence: CDR1 MNHNY, CDR2 SVGAGI (reference sequence). This CDR3 contains 14 residues. The CDR3 nucleotides read TGTGCCAGCAGTAGACCCGGGACGGCCACTGAAGCTTTCTTT. Its translation is CASSRPGTATEAFF.

The chain has TRBV9 and TRBJ1-3, with D unresolved. The length of the CDR3 is 16 residues. CDR1 and CDR2 from the germline V gene are SGDLS and YYNGEE. The V gene lost 0 bases and the J gene lost 1 base, with 11 bases spanning the gap. CDR3 nucleotide sequence: TGTGCCAGCAGCGTAGACCCGGGAGATTCTGGAAACACCATATATTTT. Amino acids: CASSVDPGDSGNTIYF. The variable domain in full, completed from reference TRBV9 and TRBJ1-3, reads DSGVTQTPKHLITATGQRVTLRCSPRSGDLSVYWYQQSLDQGLQFLIQYYNGEERAKGNILERFSAQQFPDLHSELNLSSLELGDSALYFCASSVDPGDSGNTIYFGEGSWLTVV.

V usage is TRBV4-1 and J usage is TRBJ2-2; 9 nucleotides match TRBD2. This CDR3 has 16 amino acids. J gave up 7 bases and V 4 bases, and 10 bases lay outside the gene matches. CDR1 is MGHRA, CDR2 YSYEKL, per germline. CDR3 coding DNA: TGCGCCAGCAGCCGTCTGCTAGCGGGACTGGGCGGGGAGCTGTTTTTT. Translating gives CASSRLLAGLGGELFF.

V usage is TRBV30 and J usage is TRBJ2-1; 8 bases agree with TRBD2. The CDR3 runs 19 residues. With 3 bases clipped from V and 0 bases from J, the junction kept 16 bases outside the gene matches. Germline assignment: CDR1 GTSNPN and CDR2 SVGIG (reference sequence). The CDR3 DNA sequence: TGTGCCTGGAGGACAAAATTCGGTACGGGGGGGAGCTCCTACAATGAGCAGTTCTTC. Encoded protein: CAWRTKFGTGGSSYNEQFF.

V and J are TRBV19 and TRBJ2-5, with D perhaps matching TRBD1 (6 bases). The V and J ends lost 5 bases and 1 base respectively, with 14 bases between them. There are 15 residues in the CDR3. Germline V gene lookup returns CDR1 LNHDA and CDR2 SQIVND (reference sequence). The CDR3 is CASSSSNRVQETQYF. The CDR3 DNA is TGTGCCAGTAGTTCCTCCAACAGGGTCCAAGAGACCCAGTACTTC.

This clone was counted a single time. The chain is built from TRBV6-5 and TRBJ1-3; 7 bases map to TRBD1. V lost 4 bases and J lost 0; bases outside the gene matches: 6. CDR3 length equals 16 residues. The germline CDR1 and CDR2 sequences are MNHEY and SVGAGI. The CDR3 sequence: CASSSNAGGSGNTIYF. CDR3 in DNA: TGTGCCAGCAGTTCAAATGCAGGGGGCTCTGGAAACACCATATATTTT.

This clone was picked up one time. The chain couples TRBV25-1 to TRBJ1-1, with D tentatively TRBD1 (5 bases). The CDR3 totals 13 residues. The germline gives CDR1 MGHDK, CDR2 SYGVNS. Between the trimmed V and J ends, which lost 4 bases and 3 bases, there was a span of 9 bases. The DNA of the CDR3 is TGTGCCAGCAGTGTCCAGGGATACACTGAAGCTTTCTTT. It translates to CASSVQGYTEAFF.

The rearrangement links TRBV5-1 to TRBJ2-3, with a weak D call TRBD1 (5 bases). The CDR3 contains 13 residues. Trimming removed 0 bases from V and 6 bases from J, with 8 bases in between. The germline V gene has CDR1 SGHRS and CDR2 YFSETQ. For the CDR3, the DNA is TGCGCCAGCAGCTTGGAAAACAGGGATACGCAGTATTTT. This encodes CASSLENRDTQYF.

The chain is built from TRBV24-1 and TRBJ2-5; D uncertain. CDR3 length equals 12 residues. Germline V gene data show CDR1 as KGHDR and CDR2 as SFDVKD. The V end lost 3 bases, the J end lost 5 bases, and 6 bases lay between the germline ends. In DNA form, the CDR3 reads TGTGCCACCAGTGATGTATTGGAGACCCAGTACTTC. Its translation: CATSDVLETQYF.

The chain joins TRBV6-1 to TRBJ1-5, with TRBD1 matching 8 bases. Germline values: CDR1 MNHNS, CDR2 SASEGT. Trimming took 1 base from V and 6 from J; bases not matched to a gene: 8. The CDR3 loop spans 16 amino acids. The CDR3 protein is CASSEDAGGIFQPQHF. The CDR3 DNA sequence: TGTGCCAGCAGTGAAGATGCAGGGGGCATCTTTCAGCCCCAGCATTTT.

This clone was recorded once. The gene calls are TRBV9 and TRBJ1-1; 9 positions match TRBD1. Losses at the gene ends were 3 bases for V and 6 bases for J; bases not matched to a gene: 9. The germline gives CDR1 SGDLS, CDR2 YYNGEE. The CDR3 length is 15 residues. The CDR3 DNA reads as TGTGCCAGCAGCGAGGGGAGGGACAGGGTGTCTGAAGCTTTCTTT. It codes for CASSEGRDRVSEAFF.

This chain joins TRBV11-2 and TRBJ2-7; D may be TRBD1 or TRBD2 (5 bases each). This CDR3 contains 13 residues. The germline V gene has CDR1 SGHAT and CDR2 FQNNGV. V lost 7 bases and J 6 bases, leaving 16 bases between the germline ends. CDR3 amino acids: CASTLGGDGEQYF. Written as DNA, the CDR3 is TGTGCCAGCACCCTAGGTGGGGACGGCGAGCAGTACTTC.